The rows below give T cell receptor beta chains drawn from one sample of a study of low-dose radiotherapy and immunotherapy resistance in tumors. TCRdb itself ran the reads through MiXCR, one entry per CDR3 protein. The repertoire has some 57,000 distinct CDR3 sequences, approximately 25% of them found once; the top ten carry just over 5.5%. Specimen: PBMCs, collected before treatment. These receptors originate from a male donor with prostate cancer. The CDR3 runs from the conserved cysteine through the conserved F or W. D genes are given only for firm matches. Clone size is stated in some rows and not others, as once, few, many or a class when expanded.

v_call: TRBV5-5; clone_size: NA; j_call: TRBJ1-1; d_call: TRBD1; cdr3_nt: TGTGCCAGCAGCTCCCCCACAGGGGTGGGGAACACTGAAGCTTTCTTT; cdr3_aa: CASSSPTGVGNTEAFF
v_call: TRBV6-1; clone_size: few; j_call: TRBJ1-5; d_call: NA; cdr3_nt: TGTGCCAGCAGTGAATTTCGGGGGGATCAGCCCCAGCATTTT; cdr3_aa: CASSEFRGDQPQHF
v_call: TRBV7-9; clone_size: many; j_call: TRBJ1-1; d_call: TRBD1; cdr3_nt: TGTGCCAGCAGCCCAACAGGGGGTTGGACTGAAGCTTTCTTT; cdr3_aa: CASSPTGGWTEAFF
v_call: TRBV21-1; clone_size: many; j_call: TRBJ1-4; d_call: NA; cdr3_nt: TGTGCCAGCAGCAAAGGACCGCAGGGGGCGAAAACTAATGAAAAACTGTTTTTT; cdr3_aa: CASSKGPQGAKTNEKLFF
v_call: TRBV7-9; clone_size: many; j_call: TRBJ2-3; d_call: NA; cdr3_nt: TGTGCCAGCAGCTTAGCCATCGTCACAGATACGCAGTATTTT; cdr3_aa: CASSLAIVTDTQYF
v_call: TRBV12-3/TRBV12-4; clone_size: NA; j_call: TRBJ2-7; d_call: TRBD2; cdr3_nt: TGTGCCAGCAGTCCCCGGGGCGGGGGGCCGTCCAGCAAGCAGTACTTC; cdr3_aa: CASSPRGGGPSSKQYF
v_call: TRBV20-1; clone_size: many; j_call: TRBJ2-6; d_call: TRBD1; cdr3_nt: TGCAGTGCTAGAGCAGGGGGCGCATCTGGGGCCAACGTCCTGACTTTC; cdr3_aa: CSARAGGASGANVLTF
v_call: TRBV20-1; clone_size: many; j_call: TRBJ2-1; d_call: NA; cdr3_nt: TGCAGTGCTAGAAAGAACAATGAGCAGTTCTTC; cdr3_aa: CSARKNNEQFF
v_call: TRBV11-2; clone_size: many; j_call: TRBJ1-3; d_call: NA; cdr3_nt: TGTGCCAGCAGCTTAGACTTTCTGGGATTGAGAAACACCATATATTTT; cdr3_aa: CASSLDFLGLRNTIYF
v_call: TRBV19; clone_size: medium-sized; j_call: TRBJ2-1; d_call: TRBD2; cdr3_nt: TGTGCCAGTAAACCGCTAGCGGGAGGGACAAATGAGCAGTTCTTC; cdr3_aa: CASKPLAGGTNEQFF
v_call: TRBV28; clone_size: NA; j_call: TRBJ2-1; d_call: TRBD1; cdr3_nt: TGTGCCAGCAGTCTCGCGGGACAGGGGGCAAATGAGCAGTTCTTC; cdr3_aa: CASSLAGQGANEQFF
v_call: TRBV2; clone_size: many; j_call: TRBJ2-5; d_call: NA; cdr3_nt: TGTGCCAGCAGCCCGAGGAGGGGCGAGACCCAGTACTTC; cdr3_aa: CASSPRRGETQYF
v_call: TRBV11-2; clone_size: few; j_call: TRBJ1-3; d_call: NA; cdr3_nt: TGTGCCAGCAGCCGAGGGGGGGATGGAAACACCATATATTTT; cdr3_aa: CASSRGGDGNTIYF
v_call: TRBV5-1; clone_size: NA; j_call: TRBJ2-7; d_call: NA; cdr3_nt: TGCGCCAGCAGCACCGAGGCGGGAACCAGCTCCTACGAGCAGTACTTC; cdr3_aa: CASSTEAGTSSYEQYF
v_call: TRBV20-1; clone_size: many; j_call: TRBJ2-1; d_call: NA; cdr3_nt: TGCAGTGCTAGGTTCGAGGGCCTGAATGAGCAGTTCTTC; cdr3_aa: CSARFEGLNEQFF
v_call: TRBV3-1; clone_size: NA; j_call: TRBJ2-7; d_call: NA; cdr3_nt: TGTGCCAGCAGCCGGGTTACAGGGCGTCCCTTTCCTAACGAGCAGTACTTC; cdr3_aa: CASSRVTGRPFPNEQYF
v_call: TRBV20-1; clone_size: NA; j_call: TRBJ2-7; d_call: NA; cdr3_nt: TGCAGTGCCTCCGATTCCTACGAGCAGTACTTC; cdr3_aa: CSASDSYEQYF
v_call: TRBV2; clone_size: many; j_call: TRBJ2-3; d_call: TRBD2; cdr3_nt: TGTGCCAGCAAGGGACTAGCGGGGGCTCTCAGCACAGATACGCAGTATTTT; cdr3_aa: CASKGLAGALSTDTQYF
v_call: TRBV12-3/TRBV12-4; clone_size: few; j_call: TRBJ1-2; d_call: NA; cdr3_nt: TGTGCCAGCACCCTGGGAGGCGCGGAGGGCTACACCTTC; cdr3_aa: CASTLGGAEGYTF
v_call: TRBV20-1; clone_size: NA; j_call: TRBJ1-5; d_call: TRBD1; cdr3_nt: TGCAGTGCTAGAGGTGGACAGGACGTACAGCCCCAGCATTTT; cdr3_aa: CSARGGQDVQPQHF
v_call: TRBV28; clone_size: once; j_call: TRBJ2-1; d_call: NA; cdr3_nt: TGTGCCAGCAGTGCCATGTTTGCGGAAAGCTCCTACAATGAGCAGTTCTTC; cdr3_aa: CASSAMFAESSYNEQFF
v_call: TRBV6-2/TRBV6-3; clone_size: many; j_call: TRBJ1-3; d_call: NA; cdr3_nt: TGTGCCAGCAGTTACTCCCAGGGCTCGGCAGGGCACTCTGGAAACACCATATATTTT; cdr3_aa: CASSYSQGSAGHSGNTIYF
v_call: TRBV20-1; clone_size: NA; j_call: TRBJ2-5; d_call: NA; cdr3_nt: TGCAGTGCTCTGGGGGGGGCAAGAGAGACCCAGTACTTC; cdr3_aa: CSALGGARETQYF
v_call: TRBV6-2/TRBV6-3; clone_size: NA; j_call: TRBJ1-2; d_call: NA; cdr3_nt: TGTGCCAGCAGTTACTTGGGGGGGGGGAGGGGCGTCTACACCTTC; cdr3_aa: CASSYLGGGRGVYTF
v_call: TRBV5-6; clone_size: medium-sized; j_call: TRBJ2-2; d_call: NA; cdr3_nt: TGTGCCAGCAGCCGGACTGACGCGAACACCGGGGAGCTGTTTTTT; cdr3_aa: CASSRTDANTGELFF
v_call: TRBV5-1; clone_size: many; j_call: TRBJ2-2; d_call: TRBD1; cdr3_nt: TGCGCCAGCAGCCTCCGGACAGGCAACACCGGGGAGCTGTTTTTT; cdr3_aa: CASSLRTGNTGELFF
v_call: TRBV15; clone_size: NA; j_call: TRBJ2-1; d_call: TRBD2; cdr3_nt: TGTGCCACCAGCAGAGGCGGGGGCTCCTACAATGAGCAGTTCTTC; cdr3_aa: CATSRGGGSYNEQFF
v_call: TRBV21-1; clone_size: many; j_call: TRBJ1-5; d_call: NA; cdr3_nt: TGTGCCAGCAGCAAAGGGCTAGACCGGGGAGTTCAGCCCCAGCATTTT; cdr3_aa: CASSKGLDRGVQPQHF
v_call: TRBV6-1; clone_size: many; j_call: TRBJ1-2; d_call: NA; cdr3_nt: TGTGCCAGCAGTGAAGCGAGGACGGATTTTTATGGCTACACCTTC; cdr3_aa: CASSEARTDFYGYTF
v_call: TRBV7-6; clone_size: many; j_call: TRBJ2-2; d_call: TRBD1; cdr3_nt: TGTGCCAGCACCCTGGGACAGGGATACACCGGGGAGCTGTTTTTT; cdr3_aa: CASTLGQGYTGELFF
v_call: TRBV28; clone_size: many; j_call: TRBJ2-7; d_call: NA; cdr3_nt: TGTGCCAGCAGTATTGACAGCTCCTACGAGCAGTACTTC; cdr3_aa: CASSIDSSYEQYF
v_call: TRBV11-2; clone_size: many; j_call: TRBJ2-5; d_call: TRBD2; cdr3_nt: TGTGCCAGCAGCTTCGCAACTAGCGGGCCACGAAGGGGAGAGACCCAGTACTTC; cdr3_aa: CASSFATSGPRRGETQYF
v_call: TRBV5-1; clone_size: once; j_call: TRBJ2-3; d_call: TRBD2; cdr3_nt: TGCGCCAGCAGCCTGGGACTAGCGGGAGTGCTAGATACGCAGTATTTT; cdr3_aa: CASSLGLAGVLDTQYF
v_call: TRBV20-1; clone_size: many; j_call: TRBJ2-7; d_call: NA; cdr3_nt: TGCAGTGCTAGTGATGGGGCAGGGGTCGAGCAGTACTTC; cdr3_aa: CSASDGAGVEQYF
v_call: TRBV7-2; clone_size: NA; j_call: TRBJ2-1; d_call: TRBD2; cdr3_nt: TGTGCCAGCAGCTTTAGCGGGGGCACATACAATGAGCAGTTCTTC; cdr3_aa: CASSFSGGTYNEQFF
v_call: TRBV5-4; clone_size: many; j_call: TRBJ2-1; d_call: TRBD2; cdr3_nt: TGTGCCAGCAGCGGAGGCCGACTAGCGGGCCGTATGAATGAGCAGTTCTTC; cdr3_aa: CASSGGRLAGRMNEQFF
v_call: TRBV7-9; clone_size: many; j_call: TRBJ2-3; d_call: NA; cdr3_nt: TGTGCCAGCAGCTCAAGCGGATTCACAGATACGCAGTATTTT; cdr3_aa: CASSSSGFTDTQYF
v_call: TRBV7-6; clone_size: NA; j_call: TRBJ2-1; d_call: TRBD2; cdr3_nt: TGTGCCAGCAGCCCGGCAATAGCGGGGACCTTGGGGAATGAGCAGTTCTTC; cdr3_aa: CASSPAIAGTLGNEQFF
v_call: TRBV2; clone_size: NA; j_call: TRBJ2-5; d_call: NA; cdr3_nt: TGTGCCAGCAGTTGGTCACAAGAGACCCAGTACTTC; cdr3_aa: CASSWSQETQYF
v_call: TRBV4-3; clone_size: many; j_call: TRBJ1-2; d_call: NA; cdr3_nt: TGCGCCAGCAGCCAAGCATTCACTGAAGCGGGCTATGGCTACACCTTC; cdr3_aa: CASSQAFTEAGYGYTF